Listed here are 23 T cell receptor beta chains from one sample, sequenced in a study of vaccination and CD4 T cells after COVID-19. The antigens of these receptors remain unknown. The Oncomine TCR Beta short-read assay was what sequenced the DNA obtained from cultured CD4+ T cells. Using its own MiXCR run on the PCR reads, TCRdb lists one record per CDR3 protein. Of 13,000 to 15,000 distinct CDR3 sequences in the sample, 30% are singletons; the top ten hold 15% to 20%. Treatment specified: roughly 11-day PBMC culture with coronavirus spike peptide pools or control peptides (ViraFEST assay). The specimen was cultured CD4+ T cells from blood. These receptors originate from a human donor with COVID-19.

The rearrangement joins TRBV7-9 to TRBJ2-5, with D possibly being TRBD2 (5 bases). The germline CDR1 and CDR2 sequences are SEHNR and FQNEAQ (reference sequence). V was cut by 5 bases and J by 2 bases, with 12 bases left in between. The CDR3 is 14 residues long. CDR3 region: CASSREGSQETQYF. CDR3 DNA: TGTGCCAGCAGCCGAGAGGGCTCACAAGAGACCCAGTACTTC.

V usage is TRBV2 and J usage is TRBJ2-4, with TRBD1 as a possible D gene (6 bases). The length of the CDR3 is 14 residues. The germline V gene encodes CDR1 SNHLY and CDR2 FYNNEI. V shed 5 bases and J shed 6 bases, with 14 bases lying between them. CDR3 sequence (DNA): TGTGCCAGCAGTCAAGGGGGTGCGGTAAACATTCAGTACTTC. Its protein product is CASSQGGAVNIQYF.

The chain uses TRBV10-3 and TRBJ2-1; D not certain. Trimming removed 6 bases from V and 5 bases from J, with 14 bases in between. The CDR3 is 14 amino acids. The germline V gene has CDR1 ENHRY and CDR2 SYGVKD. The CDR3 protein is CAISPAHVNNEQFF. For the CDR3, the DNA is TGTGCCATCAGCCCAGCCCACGTAAACAATGAGCAGTTCTTC.

The V and J genes are TRBV27 and TRBJ1-2; D remains unclear. The CDR3 is 16 residues long. CDR1 is MNHEY and CDR2 is SMNVEV in the germline V gene (reference sequence). Trimming pared 0 bases from V and 4 bases from J, leaving 15 bases between. DNA of the CDR3: TGTGCCAGCAGTTTATCGTTTGGCAACTCGTTCTATGGCTACACCTTC. Translation: CASSLSFGNSFYGYTF.

This sequence joins TRBV14 and TRBJ2-1; tentatively, D is TRBD1 (5 bases). V dropped 4 bases and J dropped 4 bases, with 14 bases sitting between them. The CDR3 length is 15 residues. Germline CDR1 is SGHDN and CDR2 is FVKESK. CDR3 sequence reads: CASSPQRTRYNEQFF. DNA of the CDR3: TGTGCCAGCAGCCCCCAGAGGACACGGTACAATGAGCAGTTCTTC.

The V call is TRBV5-6, the J call TRBJ1-6, with D possibly being TRBD1 (6 bases). The germline CDR1 and CDR2 sequences are SGHDT and YYEEEE. V was pared by 4 bases and J by 7 bases, with 18 bases between. The CDR3 totals 16 residues. The CDR3, as DNA: TGTGCCAGCAGCCCGGAACCCACAGGGATGAATTCACCCCTCCACTTT. The encoded protein is CASSPEPTGMNSPLHF. The full variable domain, rest sourced from reference TRBV5-6 and TRBJ1-6, is DAGVTQSPTHLIKTRGQQVTLRCSPKSGHDTVSWYQQALGQGPQFIFQYYEEEERQRGNFPDRFSGHQFPNYSSELNVNALLLGDSALYLCASSPEPTGMNSPLHFGNGTRLTVT.

V usage is TRBV18 and J usage is TRBJ1-2; a possible D gene is TRBD1 (6 bases). From germline, CDR1 is KGHSH and CDR2 LQKENI. This CDR3 has 13 residues. V lost 2 bases and J 7 bases, leaving 11 bases between the germline ends. The DNA of the CDR3 is TGTGCCAGCTCACCATCGGACAGCCGTGGCTACACCTTC. This gives the protein CASSPSDSRGYTF. Full variable domain (rest looked up from reference TRBV18 and TRBJ1-2): NAGVMQNPRHLVRRRGQEARLRCSPMKGHSHVYWYRQLPEEGLKFMVYLQKENIIDESGMPKERFSAEFPKEGPSILRIQQVVRGDSAAYFCASSPSDSRGYTFGSGTRLTVV.

This clonotype has more than one count but fewer than ten. The rearrangement links TRBV20-1 to TRBJ2-4, with a tentative D call TRBD1 (6 bases). Trimming removed 2 bases from V and 8 bases from J, with 16 bases in between. Germline V CDR1 and CDR2: DFQATT, SNEGSKA (reference sequence). There are 14 residues in the CDR3. The CDR3 nucleotides are TGCAGTGCTAGACGGGATACAGGGCGTGACATTCAGTACTTC. Its protein product is CSARRDTGRDIQYF.

This clonotype was found a few times. V is TRBV19 and J is TRBJ1-5; D is ambiguous. Trimming cost V 3 bases and J 3 bases, with 6 bases left between them. CDR3 length: 13 amino acids. Germline CDR1 reads LNHDA; CDR2 reads SQIVND (reference sequence). This chain's CDR3 is CASSMEHNQPQHF. The CDR3, as DNA: TGTGCCAGTAGTATGGAGCACAATCAGCCCCAGCATTTT.

This clonotype appeared a few times. The V and J genes are TRBV6-4 and TRBJ2-1; maybe TRBD1 (6 bases). Looked up from germline, CDR1 is MRHNA and CDR2 is SNTAGT. CDR3 length: 16 amino acids. V was shortened by 0 bases and J by 6 bases, with 15 bases between the two germline ends. This chain's CDR3 is CASSDSGAVGTNEQFF. DNA of the CDR3: TGTGCCAGCAGTGACTCGGGGGCGGTTGGGACCAATGAGCAGTTCTTC.

The chain carries TRBV15 and TRBJ2-7; weak D call: TRBD1 (6 bases). Germline V gives CDR1 LNHNV, CDR2 YYDKDF (reference sequence). This CDR3 region has 14 residues. The V gene lost 0 bases and the J gene lost 3 bases, with 9 bases spanning the gap. Here the CDR3 DNA reads TGTGCCACCAGCAGAGATCAAGGGGGCTACGAGCAGTACTTC. This codes for CATSRDQGGYEQYF.

J is TRBJ2-7 and V is TRBV7-2; no definite D call. The CDR3 covers 13 residues. Germline V lookup: CDR1 SGHTA, CDR2 FQGNSA. Trimming left V 0 bases short and J 7 bases short, with 10 bases between. CDR3 nucleotide sequence: TGTGCCAGCAGCTTAGCTTTCAGCTGGGAGCAGTACTTC. Its translation: CASSLAFSWEQYF.

The CDR3: CSARVGGQRRNEKLFF. The CDR3 DNA reads as TGCAGTGCTAGAGTCGGTGGACAGCGGAGAAATGAAAAACTGTTTTTT. The genes are TRBV20-1 and TRBJ1-4; D may be TRBD1 (6 bases). V was trimmed by 1 base and J by 5 bases, leaving 17 bases between them. CDR3 length equals 16 residues. In germline, CDR1 is DFQATT, CDR2 SNEGSKA (reference sequence).

This chain uses TRBV7-2 with TRBJ2-2; tentatively, D is TRBD2 (7 bases). This CDR3 region has 17 residues. V dropped 5 bases and J dropped 4 bases, with 20 bases sitting between them. Germline-derived CDR1 and CDR2 are SGHTA and FQGNSA. Here the CDR3 DNA reads TGTGCCAGCAGCCCGAAGTGGGGGGGGCCGGGCACCGGGGAGCTGTTTTTT. Protein: CASSPKWGGPGTGELFF. The variable domain in full, completed from reference TRBV7-2 and TRBJ2-2, reads GAGVSQSPSNKVTEKGKDVELRCDPISGHTALYWYRQSLGQGLEFLIYFQGNSAPDKSGLPSDRFSAERTGGSVSTLTIQRTQQEDSAVYLCASSPKWGGPGTGELFFGEGSRLTVL.

The genes are TRBV5-1 and TRBJ2-3, with D possibly being TRBD2 (5 bases). CDR3 length equals 15 residues. Germline assignment: CDR1 SGHRS and CDR2 YFSETQ. Trimming removed 0 bases at V and 7 bases at J, with 15 bases between. This CDR3 reads CASSLVTREQNTQYF. The CDR3 coding sequence is TGCGCCAGCAGCTTGGTTACTAGGGAGCAAAATACGCAGTATTTT.

The chain couples TRBV6-1 to TRBJ2-6, with 7 nucleotides matching TRBD1. The CDR3 sequence is 13 residues long. CDR1 and CDR2 (germline): MNHNS, SASEGT. After removal of 11 bases from V and 0 bases from J, the junction contained 1 base not matched to a gene. For the CDR3, the DNA is TGTGCCGGGACAGTCTCTGGGGCCAACGTCCTGACTTTC. As protein: CAGTVSGANVLTF.

This clonotype was counted only a few times. This chain links TRBV7-2 with TRBJ2-7; no firm D call. The CDR3 length is 15 residues. Trimming removed 1 base from V and 4 bases from J, with 14 bases in between. The germline V gene encodes CDR1 SGHTA and CDR2 FQGNSA. CDR3 sequence: CASSLGAAALYEQYF. For the CDR3, the DNA is TGTGCCAGCAGCTTAGGGGCTGCTGCCTTATACGAGCAGTACTTC.

This sequence joins TRBV2 and TRBJ2-2, with TRBD2 identical over 8 bases. CDR3 size: 15 residues. The V segment lost 5 bases and the J segment 3 bases; nucleotides outside the gene matches: 5. Germline V gives CDR1 SNHLY, CDR2 FYNNEI. Here the CDR3 DNA reads TGTGCCAGCAGTAGTAGCGGGGCTGACACCGGGGAGCTGTTTTTT. Translation: CASSSSGADTGELFF.

The genes are TRBV2 and TRBJ2-7, with D maybe TRBD2 (5 bases). The V end was cut by 8 bases, the J end by 4 bases, with 21 bases between. The germline V gene has CDR1 SNHLY and CDR2 FYNNEI. The CDR3 length is 15 residues. CDR3 region: CASVPDWSSNYEQYF. CDR3 nucleotides: TGTGCCAGCGTTCCGGACTGGAGTTCTAATTACGAGCAGTACTTC.

This chain links TRBV19 with TRBJ1-3; D is uncertain. V was pared by 2 bases and J by 4 bases, with 6 bases between. CDR3 length: 13 amino acids. Germline values: CDR1 LNHDA, CDR2 SQIVND (reference sequence). Here the CDR3 reads CASSIPAGNTIYF. As DNA, the CDR3 is TGTGCCAGTAGTATACCCGCAGGAAACACCATATATTTT.

This clonotype was seen a few times. CDR3 nucleotides: TGCAGTGCTAGAGTTCAGGGGGCAAATACTGAAGCTTTCTTT. Translation: CSARVQGANTEAFF. The rearrangement joins TRBV20-1 to TRBJ1-1; 8 bases agree with TRBD1. The CDR3 contains 14 residues. CDR1 and CDR2 (germline): DFQATT, SNEGSKA (reference sequence). Trimming took 1 base from V and 5 from J; bases not matched to a gene: 6.

The genes are TRBV30 and TRBJ1-5; D is perhaps TRBD1 (6 bases). The V gene lost 2 bases and the J gene lost 7 bases, with 18 bases spanning the gap. Germline lookup yields CDR1 GTSNPN and CDR2 SVGIG (reference sequence). This CDR3 comprises 15 residues. DNA of the CDR3: TGTGCCTGGAGTCTACGGGCAGGGGTAAGGCAGCCCCAGCATTTT. It yields the protein CAWSLRAGVRQPQHF.

This clonotype was detected a few times. The chain carries TRBV20-1 and TRBJ1-5; weak D call: TRBD1 (6 bases). The CDR3 is 14 residues long. Trimming removed 4 bases from V and 7 bases from J, with 17 bases in between. CDR1 is DFQATT, CDR2 SNEGSKA, per germline (reference sequence). CDR3 coding DNA: TGCAGTGCTATCAACCCCGCAGGGGTACAGCCCCAGCATTTT. This sequence encodes CSAINPAGVQPQHF.